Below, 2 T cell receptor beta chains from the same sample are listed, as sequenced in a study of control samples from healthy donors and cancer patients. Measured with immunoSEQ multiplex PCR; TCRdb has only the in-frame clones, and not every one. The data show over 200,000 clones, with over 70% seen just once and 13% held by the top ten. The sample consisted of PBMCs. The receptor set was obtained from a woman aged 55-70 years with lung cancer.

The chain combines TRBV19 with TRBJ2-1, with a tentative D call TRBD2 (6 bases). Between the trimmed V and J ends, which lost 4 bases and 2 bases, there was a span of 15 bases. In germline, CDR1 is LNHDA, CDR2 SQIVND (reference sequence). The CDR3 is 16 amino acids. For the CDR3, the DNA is TGTGCCAGTAGTAAAAATCGTCGGGAGACCTACAATGAGCAGTTCTTC. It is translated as CASSKNRRETYNEQFF.

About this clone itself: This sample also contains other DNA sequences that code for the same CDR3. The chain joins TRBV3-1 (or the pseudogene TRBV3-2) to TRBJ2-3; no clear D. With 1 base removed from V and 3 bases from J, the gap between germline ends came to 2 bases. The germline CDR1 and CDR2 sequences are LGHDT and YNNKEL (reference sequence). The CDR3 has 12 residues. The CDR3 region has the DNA TGTGCCAGCAGCCAAGTAACAGATACGCAGTATTTT. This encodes CASSQVTDTQYF.